Sequencing of this T cell receptor (beta chain) was carried out in a study of shared clonotypes between healthy human individuals. Profiled with immunoSEQ multiplex PCR; TCRdb holds only in-frame clones, not every one. The sample includes 190,000 or so clones, about 66% seen only once; the top ten take around 9.3%. V lost 0 bases and J lost 5, with 13 bases in between. Germline V gene data show CDR1 as SGHDN and CDR2 as FVKESK. The CDR3 runs 15 residues. What was sequenced was memory CD4+ T cells sorted from blood. Subset noted: CD45RA-negative fraction. The V call is TRBV14, the J call TRBJ1-2; TRBD1 might be the D (5 bases). The TCR comes from a man younger than 45 in good health. The CDR3: CASSQDHGGWYGYTF. CDR3 DNA: TGTGCCAGCAGCCAAGATCACGGGGGATGGTATGGCTACACCTTC.